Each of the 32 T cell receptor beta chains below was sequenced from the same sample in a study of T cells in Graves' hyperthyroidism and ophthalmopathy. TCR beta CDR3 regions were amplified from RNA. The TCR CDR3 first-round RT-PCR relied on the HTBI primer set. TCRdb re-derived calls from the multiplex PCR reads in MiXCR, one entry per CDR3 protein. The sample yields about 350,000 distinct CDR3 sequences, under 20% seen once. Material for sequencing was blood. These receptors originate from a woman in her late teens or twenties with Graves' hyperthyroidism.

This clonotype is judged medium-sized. The CDR3 bases are TGTGCCTGGAGCGGAGGGGGACGGTACACCGGGGAGCTGTTTTTT. This encodes CAWSGGGRYTGELFF. This chain joins TRBV30 and TRBJ2-2; either TRBD1 or TRBD2 may fit D (6 bases each). Germline CDR1 reads GTSNPN; CDR2 reads SVGIG (reference sequence). This CDR3 region has 15 residues. V was pared by 3 bases and J by 3 bases, with 14 bases between.

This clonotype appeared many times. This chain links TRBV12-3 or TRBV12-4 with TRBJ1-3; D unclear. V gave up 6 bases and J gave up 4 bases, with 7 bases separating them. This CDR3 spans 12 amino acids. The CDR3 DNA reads TGTGCCAGCAGCATCGGGGGAAACACCATATATTTT. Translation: CASSIGGNTIYF.

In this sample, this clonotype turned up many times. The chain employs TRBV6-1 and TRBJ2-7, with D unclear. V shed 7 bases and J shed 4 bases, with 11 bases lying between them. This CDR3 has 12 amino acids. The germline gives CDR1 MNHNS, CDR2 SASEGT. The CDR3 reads CASIGDGYEQYF. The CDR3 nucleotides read TGTGCCAGCATAGGAGATGGGTACGAGCAGTACTTC.

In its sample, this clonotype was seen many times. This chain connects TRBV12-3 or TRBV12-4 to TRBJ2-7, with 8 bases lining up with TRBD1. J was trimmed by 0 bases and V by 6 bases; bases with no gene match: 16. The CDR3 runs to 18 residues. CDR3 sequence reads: CASSPGSGGGTSSYEQYF. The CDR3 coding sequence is TGTGCCAGCAGCCCGGGTTCAGGGGGCGGGACGAGCTCCTACGAGCAGTACTTC.

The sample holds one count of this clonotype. In DNA, the CDR3 is TGTGCCAGCAGTGAAATGGGAAGTAAGAACTATGGCTACACCTTC. Its translation: CASSEMGSKNYGYTF. This sequence joins TRBV2 and TRBJ1-2; D not certain. Germline-derived CDR1 and CDR2 are SNHLY and FYNNEI. The CDR3 length is 15 residues. The V end lost 2 bases, the J end lost 2 bases, and 12 bases lay between the germline ends.

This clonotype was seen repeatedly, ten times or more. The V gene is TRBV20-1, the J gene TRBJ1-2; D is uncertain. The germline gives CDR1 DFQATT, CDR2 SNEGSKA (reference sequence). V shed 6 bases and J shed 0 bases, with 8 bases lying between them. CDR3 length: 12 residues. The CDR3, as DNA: TGCAGTGCAAATGGAGCTAACTATGGCTACACCTTC. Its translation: CSANGANYGYTF.

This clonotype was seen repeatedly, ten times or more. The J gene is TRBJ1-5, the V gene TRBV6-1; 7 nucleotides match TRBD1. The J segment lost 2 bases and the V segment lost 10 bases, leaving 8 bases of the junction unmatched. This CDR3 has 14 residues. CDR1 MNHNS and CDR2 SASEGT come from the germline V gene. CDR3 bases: TGTGCCACCAACAGGGGAGAAGGCAATCAGCCCCAGCATTTT. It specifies CATNRGEGNQPQHF.

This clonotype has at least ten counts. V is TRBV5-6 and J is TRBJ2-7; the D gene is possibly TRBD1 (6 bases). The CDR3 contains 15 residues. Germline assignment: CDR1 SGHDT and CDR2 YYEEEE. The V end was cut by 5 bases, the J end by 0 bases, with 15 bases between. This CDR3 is CASSGRTASSYEQYF. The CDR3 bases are TGTGCCAGCAGTGGTCGGACAGCGAGCTCCTACGAGCAGTACTTC.

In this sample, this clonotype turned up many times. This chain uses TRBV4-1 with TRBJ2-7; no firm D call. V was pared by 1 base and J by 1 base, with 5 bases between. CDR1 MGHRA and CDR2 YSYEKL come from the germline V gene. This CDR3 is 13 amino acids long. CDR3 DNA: TGCGCCAGCAGCCAAGTCAATTCCTACGAGCAGTACTTC. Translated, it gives CASSQVNSYEQYF.

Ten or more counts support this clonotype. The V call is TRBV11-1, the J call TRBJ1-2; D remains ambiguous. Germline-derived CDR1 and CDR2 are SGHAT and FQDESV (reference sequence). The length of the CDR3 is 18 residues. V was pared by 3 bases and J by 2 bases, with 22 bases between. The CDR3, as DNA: TGTGCCAGCAGCTTCCTCCGCCCCGGCGGGGTATCGAACTATGGCTACACCTTC. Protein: CASSFLRPGGVSNYGYTF.

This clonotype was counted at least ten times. The CDR3 DNA is TGTGCCAGCAGTGAATTGCAGTTTGGGAATTCACCCCTCCACTTT. Its translation: CASSELQFGNSPLHF. The V gene is TRBV6-1, the J gene TRBJ1-6; D gene ambiguous. With 2 bases removed from V and 7 bases from J, the gap between germline ends came to 12 bases. There are 15 residues in the CDR3. Per germline, CDR1 MNHNS and CDR2 SASEGT.

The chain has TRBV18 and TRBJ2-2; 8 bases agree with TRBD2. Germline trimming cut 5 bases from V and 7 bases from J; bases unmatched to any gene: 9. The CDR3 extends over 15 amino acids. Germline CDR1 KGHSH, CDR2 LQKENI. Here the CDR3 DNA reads TGTGCCAGCTCATTGGGACTAGTACGGAGCGGGGAGCTGTTTTTT. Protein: CASSLGLVRSGELFF.

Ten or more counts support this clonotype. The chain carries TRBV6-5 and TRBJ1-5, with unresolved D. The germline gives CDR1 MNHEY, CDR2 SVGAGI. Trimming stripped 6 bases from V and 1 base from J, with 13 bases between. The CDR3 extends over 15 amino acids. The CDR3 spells CASSPQDGSNQPQHF. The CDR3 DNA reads TGTGCCAGCAGCCCCCAGGATGGCAGCAATCAGCCCCAGCATTTT.

The CDR3 loop reads CASSVQGIYNEQFF. The CDR3 nucleotides are TGCGCCAGCAGTGTGCAGGGGATTTACAATGAGCAGTTCTTC. The chain couples TRBV10-2 to TRBJ2-1; TRBD1 might be the D (6 bases). The germline gives CDR1 WSHSY, CDR2 SAAADI. The CDR3 runs to 14 residues. V was shortened by 4 bases and J by 4 bases, with 11 bases between the two germline ends.

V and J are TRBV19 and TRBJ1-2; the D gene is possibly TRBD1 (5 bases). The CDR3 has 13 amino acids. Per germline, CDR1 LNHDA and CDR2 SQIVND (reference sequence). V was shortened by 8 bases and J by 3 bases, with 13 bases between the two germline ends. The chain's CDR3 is CASGRSRDYGYTF. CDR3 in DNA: TGTGCCAGTGGAAGGTCCAGGGACTATGGCTACACCTTC.

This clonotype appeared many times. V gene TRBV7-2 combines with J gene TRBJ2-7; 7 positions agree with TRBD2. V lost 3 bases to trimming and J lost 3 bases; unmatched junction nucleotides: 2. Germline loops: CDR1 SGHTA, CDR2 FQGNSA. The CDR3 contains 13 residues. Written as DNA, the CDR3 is TGTGCCAGCAGCTTTCAGCGGGGCTACGAGCAGTACTTC. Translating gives CASSFQRGYEQYF.

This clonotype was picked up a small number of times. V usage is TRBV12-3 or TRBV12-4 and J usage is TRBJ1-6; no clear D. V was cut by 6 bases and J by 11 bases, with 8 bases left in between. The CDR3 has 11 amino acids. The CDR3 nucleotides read TGTGCCAGCAGACCACCCCCACCCCTCCACTTT. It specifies CASRPPPPLHF.

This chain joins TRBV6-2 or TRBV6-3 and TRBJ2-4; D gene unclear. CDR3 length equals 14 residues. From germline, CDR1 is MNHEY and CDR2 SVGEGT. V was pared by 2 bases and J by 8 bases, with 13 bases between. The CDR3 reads CASSYGPPRDIQYF. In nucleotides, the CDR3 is TGTGCCAGCAGTTACGGTCCCCCTCGGGACATTCAGTACTTC.

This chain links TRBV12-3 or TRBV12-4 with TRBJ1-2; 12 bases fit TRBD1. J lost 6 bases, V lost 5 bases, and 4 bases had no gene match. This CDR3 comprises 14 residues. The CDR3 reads CASSRDRGRNGYTF. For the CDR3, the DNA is TGTGCCAGCAGTAGGGACAGGGGGCGTAATGGCTACACCTTC.

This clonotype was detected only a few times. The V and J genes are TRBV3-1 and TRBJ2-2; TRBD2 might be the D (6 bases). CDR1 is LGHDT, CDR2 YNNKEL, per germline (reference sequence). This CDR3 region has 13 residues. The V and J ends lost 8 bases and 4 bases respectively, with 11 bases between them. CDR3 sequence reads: CASRGFGTGELFF. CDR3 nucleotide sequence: TGTGCCAGCCGGGGGTTTGGCACCGGGGAGCTGTTTTTT.

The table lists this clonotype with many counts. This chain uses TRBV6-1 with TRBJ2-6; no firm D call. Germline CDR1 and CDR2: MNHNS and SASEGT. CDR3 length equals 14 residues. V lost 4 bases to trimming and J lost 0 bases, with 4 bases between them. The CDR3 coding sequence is TGTGCCAGCAGTGGAGACTCTGGGGCCAACGTCCTGACTTTC. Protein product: CASSGDSGANVLTF.

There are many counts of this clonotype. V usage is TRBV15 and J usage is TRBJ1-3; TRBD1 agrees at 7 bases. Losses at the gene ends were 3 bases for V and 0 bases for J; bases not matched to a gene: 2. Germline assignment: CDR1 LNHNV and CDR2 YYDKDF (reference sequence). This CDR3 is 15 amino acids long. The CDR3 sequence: CATSSGDSSGNTIYF. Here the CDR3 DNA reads TGTGCCACCAGCAGTGGGGACAGCTCTGGAAACACCATATATTTT.

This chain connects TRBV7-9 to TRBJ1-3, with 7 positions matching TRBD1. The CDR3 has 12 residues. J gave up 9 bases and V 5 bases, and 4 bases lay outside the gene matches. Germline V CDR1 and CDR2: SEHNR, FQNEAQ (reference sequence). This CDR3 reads CASSQQGPTIYF. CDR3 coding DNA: TGTGCCAGCAGCCAACAGGGGCCCACCATATATTTT. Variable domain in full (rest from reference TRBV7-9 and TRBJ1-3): DTGVSQNPRHKITKRGQNVTFRCDPISEHNRLYWYRQTLGQGPEFLTYFQNEAQLEKSRLLSDRFSAERPKGSFSTLEIQRTEQGDSAMYLCASSQQGPTIYFGEGSWLTVV.

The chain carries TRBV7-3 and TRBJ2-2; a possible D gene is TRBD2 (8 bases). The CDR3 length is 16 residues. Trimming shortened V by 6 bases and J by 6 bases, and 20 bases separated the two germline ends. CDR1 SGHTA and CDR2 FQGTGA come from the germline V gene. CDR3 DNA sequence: TGTGCCAGCAGTCGTCGACAGGGCGGGGGGCCCGGGGAGCTGTTTTTT. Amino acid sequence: CASSRRQGGGPGELFF.

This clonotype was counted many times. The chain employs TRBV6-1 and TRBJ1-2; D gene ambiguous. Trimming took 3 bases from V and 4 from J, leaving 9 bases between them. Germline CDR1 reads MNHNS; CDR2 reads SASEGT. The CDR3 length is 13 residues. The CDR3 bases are TGTGCCAGCAGTGATCGGTGGGGCTATGGCTACACCTTC. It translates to CASSDRWGYGYTF.

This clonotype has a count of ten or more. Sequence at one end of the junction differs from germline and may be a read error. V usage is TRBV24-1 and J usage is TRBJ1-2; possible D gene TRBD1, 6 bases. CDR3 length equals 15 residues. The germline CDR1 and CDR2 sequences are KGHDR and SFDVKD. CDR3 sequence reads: CATSDDATGNYGCTF. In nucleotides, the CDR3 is TGTGCCACCAGTGATGACGCGACAGGAAACTATGGCTGCACCTTC.

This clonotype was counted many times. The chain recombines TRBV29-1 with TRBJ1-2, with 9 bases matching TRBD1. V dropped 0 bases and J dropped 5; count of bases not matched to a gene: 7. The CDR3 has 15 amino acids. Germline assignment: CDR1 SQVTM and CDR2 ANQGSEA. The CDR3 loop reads CSVEEGDRDNYGYTF. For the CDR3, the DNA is TGCAGCGTTGAAGAGGGGGACAGGGATAATTATGGCTACACCTTC.

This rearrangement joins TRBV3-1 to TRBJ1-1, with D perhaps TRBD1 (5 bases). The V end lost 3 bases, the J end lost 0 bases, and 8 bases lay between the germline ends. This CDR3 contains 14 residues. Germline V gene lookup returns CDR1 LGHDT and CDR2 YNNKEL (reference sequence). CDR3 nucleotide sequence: TGTGCCAGCAGCCACGGACACCTGAACACTGAAGCTTTCTTT. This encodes CASSHGHLNTEAFF.

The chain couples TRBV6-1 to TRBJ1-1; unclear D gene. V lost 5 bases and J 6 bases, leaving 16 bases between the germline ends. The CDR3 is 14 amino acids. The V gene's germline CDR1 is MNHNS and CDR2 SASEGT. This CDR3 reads CASSRIGREPEAFF. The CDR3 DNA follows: TGTGCCAGCAGTCGCATTGGACGGGAGCCTGAAGCTTTCTTT.

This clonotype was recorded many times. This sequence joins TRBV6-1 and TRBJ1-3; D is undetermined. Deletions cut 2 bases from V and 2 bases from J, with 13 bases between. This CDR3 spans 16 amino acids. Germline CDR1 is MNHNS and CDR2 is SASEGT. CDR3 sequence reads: CASSEKEAGTGNTIYF. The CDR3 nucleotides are TGTGCCAGCAGTGAAAAGGAGGCGGGTACTGGAAACACCATATATTTT.

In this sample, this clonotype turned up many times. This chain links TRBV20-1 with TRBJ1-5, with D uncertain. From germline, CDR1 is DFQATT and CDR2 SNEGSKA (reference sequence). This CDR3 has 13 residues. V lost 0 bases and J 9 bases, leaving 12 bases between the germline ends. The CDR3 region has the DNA TGCAGTGCTAGAGAATCCGGACGCCGGCCCCAGCATTTT. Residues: CSARESGRRPQHF.

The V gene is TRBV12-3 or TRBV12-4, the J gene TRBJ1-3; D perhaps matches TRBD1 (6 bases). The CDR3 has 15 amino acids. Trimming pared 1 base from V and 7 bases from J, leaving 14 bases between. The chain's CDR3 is CASSLEGTYGNTIYF. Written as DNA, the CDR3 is TGTGCCAGCAGTTTAGAGGGGACATATGGGAACACCATATATTTT.